The next 3 T cell receptor beta chains were all read from a single sample in a study of graft-versus-host responses after intestinal transplantation. These receptors are not linked to any known antigen. Profiled with immunoSEQ multiplex PCR; TCRdb holds only in-frame clones, not every one. The table has 84,000 or so clones, roughly 80% seen once. Sample: unstimulated CD4+ T cells sorted from spleen or lymph node cells, taken before intestinal transplant. Receptors originate from a human donor who received an intestinal transplant.

The chain has TRBV2 and TRBJ2-7; 12 bases are a match to TRBD2. Losses at the gene ends were 1 base for V and 4 bases for J; bases not matched to a gene: 2. Germline CDR1 SNHLY, CDR2 FYNNEI. The CDR3 loop spans 15 amino acids. The CDR3 loop is CASSEELAGGYEQYF. In DNA, the CDR3 is TGTGCCAGCAGTGAAGAACTAGCGGGAGGTTACGAGCAGTACTTC.

The rearrangement links TRBV6-6 to TRBJ2-5, with TRBD2 matching 7 bases. This CDR3 spans 15 amino acids. V was pared by 6 bases and J by 1 base, with 8 bases of the junction left unmatched. Looked up from germline, CDR1 is MNHNY and CDR2 is SVGAGI (reference sequence). The CDR3 spells CASSRYIAGQETQYF. The CDR3, as DNA: TGTGCCAGCAGCCGTTATATAGCGGGCCAAGAGACCCAGTACTTC.

The chain employs TRBV2 and TRBJ1-1, with 7 bases matching TRBD1. Unmatched junction bases numbered 11, after V lost 6 bases and J lost 4 bases. Germline V gene lookup returns CDR1 SNHLY and CDR2 FYNNEI. The length of the CDR3 is 15 residues. This CDR3 is CASRTGQGVGTEAFF. DNA of the CDR3: TGTGCCAGCAGAACCGGTCAGGGGGTAGGCACTGAAGCTTTCTTT.